These 28 T cell receptor beta chains share one sample of origin, sequenced in a study of shared clonotypes between healthy human individuals. TCRdb keeps only in-frame clones here, not all; method: immunoSEQ multiplex PCR. The sample lists some 630,000 clones, around 96% occurring once. CD45RO-negative cells were positively selected for CCR7, leaving out terminally differentiated effector memory CD45RA+ cells. Sample: naive CD8+ T cells sorted from blood. The receptor set was obtained from a woman between 25 and 40 years old in good health.

The chain links TRBV9 to TRBJ2-5; no reliable D call. The CDR3 totals 13 residues. Trimming cost V 0 bases and J 1 base, with 4 bases left between them. Per the germline V gene, CDR1 is SGDLS and CDR2 is YYNGEE. The CDR3 nucleotides are TGTGCCAGCAGCGTAGGACTCCAAGAGACCCAGTACTTC. Translated: CASSVGLQETQYF.

The chain joins TRBV27 to TRBJ2-5; TRBD2 aligns across 13 bases. The CDR3 contains 16 residues. Germline CDR1 MNHEY, CDR2 SMNVEV (reference sequence). V shed 5 bases, J shed 5 bases, and the junction held 8 bases outside the gene matches. CDR3 in amino acids: CASSPTGLAGVETQYF. The CDR3 nucleotides are TGTGCCAGCAGTCCGACAGGACTAGCGGGAGTTGAGACCCAGTACTTC.

This chain links TRBV28 with TRBJ2-3; a possible D gene is TRBD1 (5 bases). Germline V CDR1 and CDR2: MDHEN, SYDVKM. The CDR3 contains 15 residues. Trimming cost V 6 bases and J 2 bases, with 15 bases left between them. In DNA form, the CDR3 reads TGTGCCAGCAGCCCAGGGCTAGTCCTCACAGATACGCAGTATTTT. Protein: CASSPGLVLTDTQYF.

This chain uses TRBV5-4 with TRBJ2-3; 11 bases line up with TRBD2. J lost 7 bases, V lost 4 bases, and 8 bases had no gene match. The CDR3 covers 15 residues. Germline V gene lookup returns CDR1 SGHNT and CDR2 YYREEE (reference sequence). CDR3 nucleotide sequence: TGTGCCAGCAGCCGGGGGCTAGCGGGAGGAAATACGCAGTATTTT. This sequence encodes CASSRGLAGGNTQYF.

This chain uses TRBV19 with TRBJ2-3, with D maybe TRBD1 (6 bases). The CDR3 sequence is 14 residues long. Trimming removed 5 bases at V and 6 bases at J, with 15 bases between. The germline gives CDR1 LNHDA, CDR2 SQIVND (reference sequence). The CDR3: CASSLGARVDTQYF. The CDR3 bases are TGTGCCAGTAGTTTGGGGGCTCGGGTCGATACGCAGTATTTT.

The rearrangement uses TRBV6-5 and TRBJ2-5; 11 bases are a match to TRBD2. Germline V gene sequence: CDR1 MNHEY, CDR2 SVGAGI. The CDR3 spans 15 residues. J lost 8 bases, V lost 5 bases, and 10 bases had no gene match. The CDR3 region has the DNA TGTGCCAGCAGTAAGCCGGGACTAGCGGTGAACACCCAGTACTTC. Translating gives CASSKPGLAVNTQYF.

The chain is built from TRBV9 and TRBJ1-1; a possible D gene is TRBD1 (5 bases). Germline V CDR1 and CDR2: SGDLS, YYNGEE. The CDR3 contains 13 residues. V lost 4 bases, J lost 2 bases, and 9 bases lay in between. The CDR3 DNA reads TGTGCCAGCAGCACAGGCACAAACACTGAAGCTTTCTTT. Translation gives CASSTGTNTEAFF.

The chain recombines TRBV7-9 with TRBJ2-7, with 11 positions matching TRBD2. This CDR3 has 15 amino acids. The V gene end was trimmed by 0 bases and the J gene end by 5 bases; junction bases not matched to a gene: 3. Germline V gives CDR1 SEHNR, CDR2 FQNEAQ (reference sequence). The CDR3 DNA is TGTGCCAGCAGCTTAGCACTAGCGGGAGTCCACGAGCAGTACTTC. Protein sequence: CASSLALAGVHEQYF.

The V gene is TRBV4-2, the J gene TRBJ2-3; TRBD2 matches 12 bases. Per germline, CDR1 LGHNA and CDR2 YNFKEQ. The CDR3 covers 20 residues. The J segment lost 0 bases and the V segment lost 0 bases, leaving 10 bases of the junction unmatched. The DNA for the CDR3 is TGTGCCAGCAGCCAAGATCTGACTAGCGGGAGAGGGGCTAGCACAGATACGCAGTATTTT. This sequence encodes CASSQDLTSGRGASTDTQYF.

This clone was recorded only once. The chain employs TRBV27 and TRBJ2-1, with 11 bases identical to TRBD2. J gave up 0 bases and V 3 bases, and 4 bases lay outside the gene matches. The CDR3 has 17 residues. In germline, CDR1 is MNHEY, CDR2 SMNVEV (reference sequence). The CDR3 nucleotides read TGTGCCAGCAGTTTTAGTAGCGGGAGGGACTCCTACAATGAGCAGTTCTTC. It specifies CASSFSSGRDSYNEQFF.

The chain carries TRBV10-3 and TRBJ2-5; D may be TRBD2 (6 bases). This CDR3 is built from 15 residues. Germline CDR1 and CDR2: ENHRY and SYGVKD. Trimming left V 2 bases short and J 1 base short, with 11 bases between. The CDR3 nucleotides are TGTGCCATCAGTGAGGCCACTAGCAGCCAAGAGACCCAGTACTTC. Residues: CAISEATSSQETQYF.

The chain couples TRBV5-8 to TRBJ1-5; the D gene is possibly TRBD1 (6 bases). Trimming took off 0 bases at V and 4 bases at J, with 8 bases between the two ends. The CDR3 has 14 residues. Per germline, CDR1 SGHTS and CDR2 YDEGEE. The DNA for the CDR3 is TGTGCCAGCAGCTTGGAACAGGGTAATCAGCCCCAGCATTTT. It specifies CASSLEQGNQPQHF.

V usage is TRBV5-8 and J usage is TRBJ1-4; no firm D call. Germline values: CDR1 SGHTS, CDR2 YDEGEE. The germline V and J ends were trimmed by 3 bases and 0 bases, with 6 bases remaining between them. This CDR3 has 14 amino acids. CDR3 bases: TGTGCCAGCAGCTACGGATCAACTAATGAAAAACTGTTTTTT. Translating it yields CASSYGSTNEKLFF. Complete variable domain (other parts from reference TRBV5-8 and TRBJ1-4): EAGVTQSPTHLIKTRGQQATLRCSPISGHTSVYWYQQALGLGLQFLLWYDEGEERNRGNFPPRFSGRQFPNYSSELNVNALELEDSALYLCASSYGSTNEKLFFGSGTQLSVL.

The chain recombines TRBV7-6 with TRBJ1-5; D is ambiguous. This CDR3 region has 15 residues. V was pared by 1 base and J by 0 bases, with 7 bases between. Germline V lookup: CDR1 SGHVS, CDR2 FNYEAQ. The CDR3 protein is CASSLEPGSNQPQHF. The CDR3 DNA follows: TGTGCCAGCAGCTTAGAACCGGGTAGCAATCAGCCCCAGCATTTT.

The chain has TRBV11-2 and TRBJ2-3; 10 bases are a match to TRBD2. The CDR3 totals 16 residues. V trimming: 5 bases; J trimming: 0 bases; junction bases outside the gene matches: 5. CDR1 is SGHAT, CDR2 FQNNGV, per germline. The CDR3 region is CASSQEAGGSTDTQYF. CDR3 bases: TGTGCCAGCAGCCAAGAAGCGGGGGGGAGCACAGATACGCAGTATTTT.

V usage is TRBV28 and J usage is TRBJ2-1, with D maybe TRBD2 (6 bases). V gave up 6 bases and J gave up 5 bases, with 14 bases separating them. CDR1 is MDHEN, CDR2 SYDVKM, per germline. The CDR3 sequence is 14 residues long. The CDR3 protein is CASSPGLGDNEQFF. In DNA form, the CDR3 reads TGTGCCAGCAGCCCGGGACTGGGAGACAATGAGCAGTTCTTC. Variable domain in full (rest from reference TRBV28 and TRBJ2-1): DVKVTQSSRYLVKRTGEKVFLECVQDMDHENMFWYRQDPGLGLRLIYFSYDVKMKEKGDIPEGYSVSREKKERFSLILESASTNQTSMYLCASSPGLGDNEQFFGPGTRLTVL.

This clone was recorded once. The chain uses TRBV9 and TRBJ2-7, with 7 bases identical to TRBD2. The CDR3 has 15 amino acids. With V trimmed by 0 bases and J by 4 bases, 7 bases remained unmatched. CDR1 is SGDLS and CDR2 is YYNGEE in the germline V gene. The CDR3 coding sequence is TGTGCCAGCAGCGTAGAGGGGACTATGGGGTACGAGCAGTACTTC. Translation gives CASSVEGTMGYEQYF.

The chain employs TRBV28 and TRBJ2-7, with D unresolved. The CDR3 covers 13 residues. Trimming pared 5 bases from V and 3 bases from J, leaving 11 bases between. CDR1 MDHEN and CDR2 SYDVKM come from the germline V gene. CDR3 nucleotide sequence: TGTGCCAGCAGTCACCTAGACGACTACGAGCAGTACTTC. It specifies CASSHLDDYEQYF.

The V gene is TRBV11-1, the J gene TRBJ2-1; 8 nucleotides match TRBD2. Germline lookup yields CDR1 SGHAT and CDR2 FQDESV (reference sequence). Losses at the gene ends were 5 bases for V and 9 bases for J; bases not matched to a gene: 24. CDR3 length equals 19 residues. DNA of the CDR3: TGTGCCAGCAGCCCCCGCGGGGGAGGAGTGCCGGGAGGGCCTAGTGAGCAGTTCTTC. Amino acid sequence: CASSPRGGGVPGGPSEQFF.

The chain combines TRBV19 with TRBJ2-7; D ambiguous. V gave up 0 bases and J gave up 1 base, with 4 bases separating them. Germline loops: CDR1 LNHDA, CDR2 SQIVND (reference sequence). The length of the CDR3 is 13 residues. CDR3: CASSIERSYEQYF. The CDR3 coding sequence is TGTGCCAGTAGTATAGAGCGGTCCTACGAGCAGTACTTC. Based on the CDR3 plus reference TRBV19 and TRBJ2-7, the full variable domain is DGGITQSPKYLFRKEGQNVTLSCEQNLNHDAMYWYRQDPGQGLRLIYYSQIVNDFQKGDIAEGYSVSREKKESFPLTVTSAQKNPTAFYLCASSIERSYEQYFGPGTRLTVT.

This chain connects TRBV9 to TRBJ2-5, with 7 nucleotides matching TRBD1. The assigned J gene may be wrong: the sequence end matches TRBJ2-7 better. Germline-derived CDR1 and CDR2 are SGDLS and YYNGEE. CDR3 length equals 15 residues. CDR3 coding DNA: TGTGCCAGCAGCCCAGGGACAGAGGCCGCCTACGAGCAGTACTTC. Residues: CASSPGTEAAYEQYF.

This sequence joins TRBV30 and TRBJ2-7; 10 positions agree with TRBD1. CDR1 is GTSNPN and CDR2 is SVGIG in the germline V gene (reference sequence). This CDR3 spans 14 amino acids. The ends lost 1 base at V and 7 bases at J; junction bases unmatched: 7. Written as DNA, the CDR3 is TGTGCCTGGAGTGCTGGGACAGGGGCGGGGGAGCAGTACTTC. Its protein product is CAWSAGTGAGEQYF.

V gene TRBV27 combines with J gene TRBJ1-5, with D maybe TRBD1 (6 bases). Per germline, CDR1 MNHEY and CDR2 SMNVEV (reference sequence). The CDR3 is 13 residues long. V dropped 8 bases and J dropped 5 bases, with 13 bases sitting between them. The CDR3 bases are TGTGCCAGCGGATGGGGGGCCTATCAGCCCCAGCATTTT. It codes for CASGWGAYQPQHF.

This clone was recorded once. This chain links TRBV4-1 with TRBJ2-2; 13 nucleotides agree with TRBD2. Trimming removed 1 base from V and 1 base from J; junction bases left unmatched: 9. This CDR3 is built from 20 residues. The germline V gene has CDR1 MGHRA and CDR2 YSYEKL. CDR3 loop: CASSQVNPGTSGMNTGELFF. CDR3 nucleotides: TGCGCCAGCAGCCAAGTAAACCCCGGGACTAGCGGGATGAACACCGGGGAGCTGTTTTTT.

V usage is TRBV7-6 and J usage is TRBJ2-1; TRBD2 might be the D (6 bases). V lost 4 bases and J 2 bases, leaving 12 bases between the germline ends. CDR3 size: 15 residues. CDR1 is SGHVS, CDR2 FNYEAQ, per germline. The CDR3 protein is CASSSLVAAYNEQFF. The CDR3 coding sequence is TGTGCCAGCAGCTCCTTGGTAGCGGCCTACAATGAGCAGTTCTTC.

CDR3 loop: CASSFWAGGGTDTQYF. The DNA of the CDR3 is TGTGCCAGCAGCTTTTGGGCCGGGGGAGGCACAGATACGCAGTATTTT. The rearrangement links TRBV7-6 to TRBJ2-3, with a possible D match to TRBD2 (6 bases). Germline loops: CDR1 SGHVS, CDR2 FNYEAQ. V shed 3 bases and J shed 1 base, with 14 bases lying between them. This CDR3 is built from 16 residues.

Notes on this clone: Within the sample, other DNA sequences also encode this same CDR3. The J gene is TRBJ2-2, the V gene TRBV13; D gene unclear. The CDR3 is made up of 12 amino acids. V was cut by 5 bases and J by 4 bases, with 5 bases left in between. Looked up from germline, CDR1 is PRHDT and CDR2 is FYEKMQ (reference sequence). CDR3 amino acids: CASSPGTGELFF. DNA of the CDR3: TGTGCCAGCAGCCCGGGCACCGGGGAGCTGTTTTTT. Based on the CDR3 plus reference TRBV13 and TRBJ2-2, the full variable domain is AAGVIQSPRHLIKEKRETATLKCYPIPRHDTVYWYQQGPGQDPQFLISFYEKMQSDKGSIPDRFSAQQFSDYHSELNMSSLELGDSALYFCASSPGTGELFFGEGSRLTVL.

This CDR3 is CASSLYAGRTYEQYF. CDR3 DNA sequence: TGTGCCAGCAGTTTGTACGCGGGACGGACTTACGAGCAGTACTTC. This chain joins TRBV27 and TRBJ2-7, with a weak D call TRBD2 (6 bases). Deletions cut 3 bases from V and 4 bases from J, with 16 bases between. The CDR3 is made up of 15 amino acids. The germline V gene has CDR1 MNHEY and CDR2 SMNVEV (reference sequence).